This T cell receptor (beta chain) was recorded in a study of regulatory T cells in long-lasting Graves disease. This clonotype was seen many times. Specified time point: newly diagnosed GD, antithyroid drugs for less than 3 months. The TCR library was made from RNA that had been extracted from PBMCs in TRIzol. HTBI primers from iRepertoire and Arm-PCR of CDR3 regions yielded the TCR beta libraries. TCRdb fed the multiplex PCR reads into MiXCR, producing one record per CDR3 protein. The profile shows 550,000 to 600,000 distinct CDR3 sequences, about 15% of them singletons. Unmatched junction bases numbered 10, after V lost 4 bases and J lost 2 bases. The CDR3 spans 17 residues. Germline CDR1 and CDR2: MNHEY and SVGEGT. A further study also used this sample, focusing on T cells in Graves' hyperthyroidism and ophthalmopathy.

Sequences were derived from peripheral blood mononuclear cells (PBMCs), sampled at new diagnosis, from a patient treated with antithyroid drugs. This receptor was identified in a man younger than 35 with Graves disease. The rearrangement joins TRBV6-2 or TRBV6-3 to TRBJ2-3, with 9 bases lining up with TRBD2. CDR3 nucleotide sequence: TGTGCCAGCAGTTTGACCCGAGCGGGAGGAACCACAGATACGCAGTATTTT. Translated: CASSLTRAGGTTDTQYF.